The entry that follows covers one T cell receptor beta chain sequence. Its antigen is unidentified. Some clones are missing from TCRdb's copy, which holds only in-frame ones; the method was immunoSEQ multiplex PCR. Of fewer than 85,000 clones in the sample, about 80% are singletons; the top ten hold roughly 0.4%. The data were taken from a study of graft-versus-host responses after intestinal transplantation. Background on the study: Recipients had transplants, and these were multivisceral, liver-intestinal, or isolated intestinal. All recipients got anti-thymocyte globulin induction, then tacrolimus and steroids for approximately 3 years. Study-level points and caveats: Recipient marrow harbored GvH clones, some of which surfaced first in ileum or blood. Early post-transplant HvG declines were associated with peak circulating GvH clone levels.

Trimming took 4 bases from V and 8 from J, leaving 11 bases between them. Germline values: CDR1 SGHNT, CDR2 YYREEE (reference sequence). This CDR3 has 12 amino acids. The sequencing here drew on unstimulated CD4+ T cells sorted from spleen or lymph node cells, taken before transplant. This clonotype originated in a human donor who was the organ donor for an intestinal transplant. The gene calls are TRBV5-4 and TRBJ2-3; D is unclear. The CDR3 loop reads CASSVSSGTQYF. The CDR3 nucleotides read TGTGCCAGCAGCGTGAGTTCGGGTACGCAGTATTTT. Drawing the rest from reference TRBV5-4 and TRBJ2-3, the complete variable domain is ETGVTQSPTHLIKTRGQQVTLRCSSQSGHNTVSWYQQALGQGPQFIFQYYREEENGRGNFPPRFSGLQFPNYSSELNVNALELDDSALYLCASSVSSGTQYFGPGTRLTVL.